The clone carrying this T cell receptor (beta chain) has just one count. Its antigen is not known. The protocol was immunoSEQ multiplex PCR, while the TCRdb copy is restricted to in-frame clones and leaves out a portion. The sample holds tens of thousands of clones; 93% are singletons and the top ten take approximately 2%. This CDR3 region has 15 residues. Trimming stripped 2 bases from V and 1 base from J, with 12 bases between. This sample is drawn from a study of graft-versus-host responses after intestinal transplantation. Study-wide background: Recipients received multivisceral, liver-intestinal, or isolated intestinal transplants. Tacrolimus plus steroids were given to all recipients for approximately 3 years, preceded by anti-thymocyte globulin induction. Study results and limitations: There was an association between peak levels of circulating GvH clones and early post-transplant HvG declines.

The sequencing used unstimulated CD8+ T cells sorted from spleen or lymph node cells, collected before intestinal transplant. The chain combines TRBV6-7 with TRBJ2-7, with TRBD1 as a possible D gene (6 bases). TRBV6-7 is reported as an ORF; its role is uncertain. The clonotype comes from a human donor who received an intestinal transplant. The CDR3 sequence: CASSYRTASSYEQYF. The CDR3 DNA follows: TGTGCCAGCAGTTACCGGACAGCCTCTTCCTACGAGCAGTACTTC.